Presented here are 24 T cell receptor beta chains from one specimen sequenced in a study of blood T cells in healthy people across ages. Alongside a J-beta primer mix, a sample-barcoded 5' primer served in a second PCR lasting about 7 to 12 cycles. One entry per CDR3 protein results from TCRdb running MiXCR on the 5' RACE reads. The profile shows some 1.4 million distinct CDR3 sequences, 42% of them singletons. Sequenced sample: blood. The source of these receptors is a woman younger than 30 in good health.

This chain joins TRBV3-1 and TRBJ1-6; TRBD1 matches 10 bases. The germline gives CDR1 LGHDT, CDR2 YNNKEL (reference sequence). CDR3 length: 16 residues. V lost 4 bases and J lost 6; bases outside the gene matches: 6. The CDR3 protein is CASSLPGTGVNSPLHF. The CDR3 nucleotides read TGTGCCAGCAGCCTACCCGGGACAGGGGTTAATTCACCCCTCCACTTT. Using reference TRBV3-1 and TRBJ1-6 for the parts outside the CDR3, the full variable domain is DTAVSQTPKYLVTQMGNDKSIKCEQNLGHDTMYWYKQDSKKFLKIMFSYNNKELIINETVPNRFSPKSPDKAHLNLHINSLELGDSAVYFCASSLPGTGVNSPLHFGNGTRLTVT.

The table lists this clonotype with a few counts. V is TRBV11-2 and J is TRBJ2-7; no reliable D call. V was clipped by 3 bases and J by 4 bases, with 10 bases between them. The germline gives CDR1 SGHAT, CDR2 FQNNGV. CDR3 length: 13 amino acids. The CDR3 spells CASSFGPTYEQYF. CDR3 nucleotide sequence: TGTGCCAGCAGCTTCGGACCGACGTACGAGCAGTACTTC.

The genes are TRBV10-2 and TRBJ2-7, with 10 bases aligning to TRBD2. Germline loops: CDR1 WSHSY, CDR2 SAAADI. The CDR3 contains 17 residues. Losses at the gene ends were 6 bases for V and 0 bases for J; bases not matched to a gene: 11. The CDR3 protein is CASRRGSGRPSSYEQYF. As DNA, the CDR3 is TGCGCCAGCAGGAGGGGTAGCGGGAGGCCGAGCTCCTACGAGCAGTACTTC.

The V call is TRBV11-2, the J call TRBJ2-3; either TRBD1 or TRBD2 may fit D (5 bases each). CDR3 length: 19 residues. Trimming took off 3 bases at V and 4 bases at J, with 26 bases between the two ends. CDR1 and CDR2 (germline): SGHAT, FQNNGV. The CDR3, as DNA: TGTGCCAGCAGCTTCCAGGACTCCCCCGGGGCGATTGGCCCAGATACGCAGTATTTT. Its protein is CASSFQDSPGAIGPDTQYF.

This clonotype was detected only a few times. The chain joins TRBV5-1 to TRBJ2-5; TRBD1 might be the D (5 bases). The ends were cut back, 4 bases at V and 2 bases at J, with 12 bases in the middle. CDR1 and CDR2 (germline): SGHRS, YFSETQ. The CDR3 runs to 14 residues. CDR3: CASSADNPQETQYF. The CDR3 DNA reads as TGCGCCAGCAGCGCGGACAACCCGCAAGAGACCCAGTACTTC. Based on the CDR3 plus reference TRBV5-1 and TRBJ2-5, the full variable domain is KAGVTQTPRYLIKTRGQQVTLSCSPISGHRSVSWYQQTPGQGLQFLFEYFSETQRNKGNFPGRFSGRQFSNSRSEMNVSTLELGDSALYLCASSADNPQETQYFGPGTRLLVL.

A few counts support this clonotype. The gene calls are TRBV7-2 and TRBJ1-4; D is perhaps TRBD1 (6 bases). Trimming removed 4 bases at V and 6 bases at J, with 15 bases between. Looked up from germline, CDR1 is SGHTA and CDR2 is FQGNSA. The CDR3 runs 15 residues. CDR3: CASSSGEGDYEKLFF. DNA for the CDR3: TGTGCCAGCAGCTCGGGAGAGGGGGATTATGAAAAACTGTTTTTT.

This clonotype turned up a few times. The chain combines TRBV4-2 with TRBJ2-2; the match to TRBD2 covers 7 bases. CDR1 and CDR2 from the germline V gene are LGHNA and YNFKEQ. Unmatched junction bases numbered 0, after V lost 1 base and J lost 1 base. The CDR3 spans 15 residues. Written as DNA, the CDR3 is TGTGCCAGCAGCCAAGGCGGGGGGAACACCGGGGAGCTGTTTTTT. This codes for CASSQGGGNTGELFF.

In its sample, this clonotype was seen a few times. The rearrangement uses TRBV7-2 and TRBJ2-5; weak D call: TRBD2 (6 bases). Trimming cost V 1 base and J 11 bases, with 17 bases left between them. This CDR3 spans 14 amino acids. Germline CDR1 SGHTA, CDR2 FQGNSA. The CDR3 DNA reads TGTGCCAGCAGCTTAGAGACTAGTACAAGAGAGCAGTACTTC. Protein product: CASSLETSTREQYF.

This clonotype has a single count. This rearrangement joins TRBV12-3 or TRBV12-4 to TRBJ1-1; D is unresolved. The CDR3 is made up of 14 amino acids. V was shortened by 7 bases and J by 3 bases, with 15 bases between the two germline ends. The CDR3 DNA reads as TGTGCCAGCACGTGCCAGTCTACATACACTGAAGCTTTCTTT. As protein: CASTCQSTYTEAFF.

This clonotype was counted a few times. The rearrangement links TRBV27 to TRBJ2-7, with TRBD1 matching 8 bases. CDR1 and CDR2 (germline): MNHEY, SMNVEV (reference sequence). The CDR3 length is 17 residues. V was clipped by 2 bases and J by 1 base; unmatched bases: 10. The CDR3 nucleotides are TGTGCCAGCAGTTTAAGTGGCGGTCGGGACAGGTCCTACGAGCAGTACTTC. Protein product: CASSLSGGRDRSYEQYF.

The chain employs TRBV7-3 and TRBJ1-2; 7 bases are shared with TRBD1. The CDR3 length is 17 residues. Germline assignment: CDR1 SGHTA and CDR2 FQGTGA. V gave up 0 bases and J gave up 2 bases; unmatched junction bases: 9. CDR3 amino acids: CASSLTGWDSPNYGYTF. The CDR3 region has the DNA TGTGCCAGCAGCTTAACGGGCTGGGACAGCCCGAACTATGGCTACACCTTC.

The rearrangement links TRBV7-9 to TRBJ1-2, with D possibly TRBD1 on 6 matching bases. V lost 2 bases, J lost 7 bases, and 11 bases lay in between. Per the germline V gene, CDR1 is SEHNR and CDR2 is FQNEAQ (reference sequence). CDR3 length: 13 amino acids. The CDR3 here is CASSLTQGLGYTF. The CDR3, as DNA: TGTGCCAGCAGCTTAACCCAGGGGCTTGGCTACACCTTC.

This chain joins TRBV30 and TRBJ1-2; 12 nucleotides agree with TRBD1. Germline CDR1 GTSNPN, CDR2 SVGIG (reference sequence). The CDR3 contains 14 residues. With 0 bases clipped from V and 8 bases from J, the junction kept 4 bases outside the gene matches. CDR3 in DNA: TGTGCCTGGAGTGTACCCGGGACAGGGGGCGGCTACACCTTC. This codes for CAWSVPGTGGGYTF.

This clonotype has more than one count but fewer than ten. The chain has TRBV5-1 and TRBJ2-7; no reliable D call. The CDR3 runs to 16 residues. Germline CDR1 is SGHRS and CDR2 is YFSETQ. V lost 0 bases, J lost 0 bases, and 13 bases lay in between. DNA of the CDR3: TGCGCCAGCAGCTTGGACACAGTTTCCAGCTCCTACGAGCAGTACTTC. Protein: CASSLDTVSSSYEQYF. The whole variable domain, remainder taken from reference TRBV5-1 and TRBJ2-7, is KAGVTQTPRYLIKTRGQQVTLSCSPISGHRSVSWYQQTPGQGLQFLFEYFSETQRNKGNFPGRFSGRQFSNSRSEMNVSTLELGDSALYLCASSLDTVSSSYEQYFGPGTRLTVT.

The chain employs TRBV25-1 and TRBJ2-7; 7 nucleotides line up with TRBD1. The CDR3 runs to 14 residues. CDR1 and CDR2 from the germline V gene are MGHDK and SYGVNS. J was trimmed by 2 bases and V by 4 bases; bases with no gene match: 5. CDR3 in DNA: TGTGCCAGCAGTGGGACAGGACTGACCTACGAGCAGTACTTC. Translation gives CASSGTGLTYEQYF.

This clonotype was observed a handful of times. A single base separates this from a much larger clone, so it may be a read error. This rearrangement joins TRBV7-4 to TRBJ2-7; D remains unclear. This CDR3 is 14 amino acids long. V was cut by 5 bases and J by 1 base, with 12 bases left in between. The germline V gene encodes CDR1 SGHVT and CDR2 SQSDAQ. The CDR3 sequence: CASSVQRSSYEQYF. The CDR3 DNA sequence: TGTGCCAGCAGCGTACAACGTTCTTCCTACGAGCAGTACTTC.

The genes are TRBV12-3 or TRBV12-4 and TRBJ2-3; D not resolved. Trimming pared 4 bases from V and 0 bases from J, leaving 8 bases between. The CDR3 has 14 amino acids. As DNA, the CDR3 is TGTGCCAGCAGTTACCACAGAAGCACAGATACGCAGTATTTT. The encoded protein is CASSYHRSTDTQYF.

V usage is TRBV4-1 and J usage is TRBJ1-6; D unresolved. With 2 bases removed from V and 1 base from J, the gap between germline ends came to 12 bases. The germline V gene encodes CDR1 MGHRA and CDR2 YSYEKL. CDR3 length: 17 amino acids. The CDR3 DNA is TGCGCCAGCAGCCAAACGACTGGTCGATCCTATAATTCACCCCTCCACTTT. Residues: CASSQTTGRSYNSPLHF.

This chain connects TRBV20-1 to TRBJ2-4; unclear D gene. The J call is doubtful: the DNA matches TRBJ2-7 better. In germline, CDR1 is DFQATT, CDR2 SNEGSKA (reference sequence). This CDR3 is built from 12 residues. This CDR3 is CSGPPKDYEQYF. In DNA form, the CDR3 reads TGCAGTGGTCCACCGAAAGACTACGAGCAGTACTTC.

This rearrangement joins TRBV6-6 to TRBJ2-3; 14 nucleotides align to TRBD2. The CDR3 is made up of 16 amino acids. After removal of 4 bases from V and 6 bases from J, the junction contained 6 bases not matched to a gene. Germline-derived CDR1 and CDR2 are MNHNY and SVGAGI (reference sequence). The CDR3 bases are TGTGCCAGCAGTTCGACTAGCGGGGGGGCCAAGGATACGCAGTATTTT. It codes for CASSSTSGGAKDTQYF.

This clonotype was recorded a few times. The CDR3: CASLAGGQETQYF. Here the CDR3 DNA reads TGTGCCAGTTTGGCTGGGGGTCAAGAGACCCAGTACTTC. The chain is built from TRBV28 and TRBJ2-5; tentatively, D is TRBD1 or TRBD2 (5 bases each). CDR1 and CDR2 (germline): MDHEN, SYDVKM. This CDR3 spans 13 amino acids. The ends were cut back, 9 bases at V and 2 bases at J, with 13 bases in the middle.

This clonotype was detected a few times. CDR3 sequence reads: CASSYFRDTEAFF. The CDR3, as DNA: TGTGCCAGCAGTTACTTCAGGGACACTGAAGCTTTCTTT. The chain employs TRBV6-6 and TRBJ1-1, with D possibly TRBD1 on 5 matching bases. There are 13 residues in the CDR3. In germline, CDR1 is MNHNY, CDR2 SVGAGI (reference sequence). The V gene lost 1 base and the J gene lost 3 bases, with 6 bases spanning the gap.

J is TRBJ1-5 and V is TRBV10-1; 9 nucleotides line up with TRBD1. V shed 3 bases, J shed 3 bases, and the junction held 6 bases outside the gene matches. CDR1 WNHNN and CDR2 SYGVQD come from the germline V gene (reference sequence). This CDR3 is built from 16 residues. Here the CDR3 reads CASSDPGTGYNQPQHF. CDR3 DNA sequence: TGCGCCAGCAGTGACCCGGGGACAGGGTACAATCAGCCCCAGCATTTT.

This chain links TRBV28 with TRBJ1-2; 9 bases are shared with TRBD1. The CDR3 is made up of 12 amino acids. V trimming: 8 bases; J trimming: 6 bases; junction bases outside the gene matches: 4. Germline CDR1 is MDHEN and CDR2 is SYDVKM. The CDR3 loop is CASLGQGDGYTF. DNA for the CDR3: TGTGCCAGCCTGGGACAGGGTGATGGCTACACCTTC.